This TCR beta chain is from a study of T cell responses to AZD1222 COVID-19 vaccine. Study results and limitations: Along spike, vaccine-associated CD4 TCRs were found throughout, with dominance at 160-218 and 743-854. Possibly, clonal diversity was underestimated; donors were largely white British and included more females. Only a handful of individuals given AZD1222 were seropositive at baseline. Repertoires were obtained only post-peak T cell response.

Points on this clone: Its target is unknown.

The CDR3 loop spans 13 amino acids. Trimming took 4 bases from V and 10 from J; bases not matched to a gene: 6. The assay was immunoSEQ multiplex PCR, and TCRdb's table has in-frame clones only and misses some. The sample records hundreds of thousands of clones, 85% to 95% being singletons. The specimen was peripheral blood, collected on day 0 of MenACWY control vaccination. This clonotype was sampled from an adult in good health. The chain joins TRBV12-3 or TRBV12-4 to TRBJ1-4; 7 bases are shared with TRBD1. The CDR3: CASSYTGVRKLFF. DNA of the CDR3: TGTGCCAGCAGTTATACAGGGGTCAGAAAACTGTTTTTT.